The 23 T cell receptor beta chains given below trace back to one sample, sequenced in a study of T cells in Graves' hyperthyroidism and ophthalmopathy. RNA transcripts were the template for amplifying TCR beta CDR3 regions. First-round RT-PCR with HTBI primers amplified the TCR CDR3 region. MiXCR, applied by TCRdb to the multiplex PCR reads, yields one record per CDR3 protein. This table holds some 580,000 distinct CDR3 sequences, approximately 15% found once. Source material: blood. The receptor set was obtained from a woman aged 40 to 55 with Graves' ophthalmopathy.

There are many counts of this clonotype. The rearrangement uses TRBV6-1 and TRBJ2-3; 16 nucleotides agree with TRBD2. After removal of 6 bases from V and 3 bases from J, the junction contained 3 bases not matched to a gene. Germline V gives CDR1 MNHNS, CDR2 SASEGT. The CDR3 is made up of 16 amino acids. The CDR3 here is CASRSGLAGGTDTQYF. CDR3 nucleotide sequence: TGTGCCAGCAGATCGGGACTAGCGGGAGGGACAGATACGCAGTATTTT.

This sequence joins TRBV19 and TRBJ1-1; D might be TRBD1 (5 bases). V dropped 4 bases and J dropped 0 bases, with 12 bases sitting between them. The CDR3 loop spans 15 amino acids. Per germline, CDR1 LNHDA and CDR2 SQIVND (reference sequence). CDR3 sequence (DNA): TGTGCCAGTAGTAAAACACAACAGGTGAACACTGAAGCTTTCTTT. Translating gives CASSKTQQVNTEAFF.

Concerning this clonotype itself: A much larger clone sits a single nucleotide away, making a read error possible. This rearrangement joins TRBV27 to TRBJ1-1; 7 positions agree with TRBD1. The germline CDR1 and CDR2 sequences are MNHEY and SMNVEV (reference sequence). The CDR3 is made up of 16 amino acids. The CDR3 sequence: CACSPPRQGIAGEAFF. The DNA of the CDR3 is TGTGCCTGCAGTCCACCTAGACAGGGAATCGCGGGTGAAGCTTTCTTT.

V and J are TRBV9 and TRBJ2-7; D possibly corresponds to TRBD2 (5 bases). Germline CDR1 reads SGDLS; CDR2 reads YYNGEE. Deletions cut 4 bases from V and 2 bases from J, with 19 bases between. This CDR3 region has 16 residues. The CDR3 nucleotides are TGTGCCAGCAGCCCCCGAATTACAGCGGAGCCCTACGAGCAGTACTTC. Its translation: CASSPRITAEPYEQYF.

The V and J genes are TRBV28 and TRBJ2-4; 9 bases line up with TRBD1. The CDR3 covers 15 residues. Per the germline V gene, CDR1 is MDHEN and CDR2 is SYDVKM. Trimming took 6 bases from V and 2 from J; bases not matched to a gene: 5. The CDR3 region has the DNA TGTGCCAGCAGATCCGGGACAGGGTCCAAAAACATTCAGTACTTC. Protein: CASRSGTGSKNIQYF.

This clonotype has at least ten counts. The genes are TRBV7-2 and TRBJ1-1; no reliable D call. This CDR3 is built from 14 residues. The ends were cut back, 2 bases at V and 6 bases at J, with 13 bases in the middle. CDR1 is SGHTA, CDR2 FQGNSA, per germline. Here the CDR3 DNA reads TGTGCCAGCAGCTTATTAGGCGGGAAAGCTGAAGCTTTCTTT. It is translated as CASSLLGGKAEAFF.

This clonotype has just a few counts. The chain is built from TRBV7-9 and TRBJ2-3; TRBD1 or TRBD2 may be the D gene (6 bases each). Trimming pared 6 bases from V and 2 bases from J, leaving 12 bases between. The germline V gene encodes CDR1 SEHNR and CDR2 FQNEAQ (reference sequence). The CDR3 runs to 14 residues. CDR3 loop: CASSKGGDTDTQYF. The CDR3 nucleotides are TGTGCCAGCAGTAAGGGGGGCGACACAGATACGCAGTATTTT.

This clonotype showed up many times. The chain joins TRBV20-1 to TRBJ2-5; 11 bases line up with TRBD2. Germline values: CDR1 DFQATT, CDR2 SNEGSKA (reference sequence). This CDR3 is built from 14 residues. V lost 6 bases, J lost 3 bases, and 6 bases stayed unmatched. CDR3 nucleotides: TGCAGTGCAAGACTAGCGGGGCTGAAAGAGACCCAGTACTTC. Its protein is CSARLAGLKETQYF.

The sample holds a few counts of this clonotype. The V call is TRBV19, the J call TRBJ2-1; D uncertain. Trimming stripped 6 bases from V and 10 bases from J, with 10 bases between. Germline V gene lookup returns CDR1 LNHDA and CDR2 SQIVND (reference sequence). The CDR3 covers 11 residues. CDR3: CASRVGQEQFF. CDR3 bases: TGTGCCAGTAGGGTGGGCCAGGAGCAGTTCTTC.

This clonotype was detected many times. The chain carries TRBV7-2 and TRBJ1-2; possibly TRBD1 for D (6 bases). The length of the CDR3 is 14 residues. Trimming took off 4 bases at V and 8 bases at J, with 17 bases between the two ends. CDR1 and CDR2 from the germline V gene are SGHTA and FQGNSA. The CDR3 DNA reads TGTGCCAGCAGCTCGGCCGGACAGCAAGGGGGCTACACCTTC. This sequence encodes CASSSAGQQGGYTF.

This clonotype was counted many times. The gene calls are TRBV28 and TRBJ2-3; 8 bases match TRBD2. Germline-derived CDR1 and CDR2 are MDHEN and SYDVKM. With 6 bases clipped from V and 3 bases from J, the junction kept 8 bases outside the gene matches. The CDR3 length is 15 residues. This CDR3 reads CASSSGTSGTDTQYF. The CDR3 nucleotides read TGTGCCAGCAGCAGTGGTACTAGCGGAACAGATACGCAGTATTTT.

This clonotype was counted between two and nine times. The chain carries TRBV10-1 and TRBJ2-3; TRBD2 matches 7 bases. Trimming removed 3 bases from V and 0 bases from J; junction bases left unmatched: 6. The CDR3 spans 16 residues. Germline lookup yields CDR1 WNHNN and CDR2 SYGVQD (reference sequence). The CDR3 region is CASSDSGAASTDTQYF. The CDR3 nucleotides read TGCGCCAGCAGTGACAGCGGGGCCGCTAGCACAGATACGCAGTATTTT.

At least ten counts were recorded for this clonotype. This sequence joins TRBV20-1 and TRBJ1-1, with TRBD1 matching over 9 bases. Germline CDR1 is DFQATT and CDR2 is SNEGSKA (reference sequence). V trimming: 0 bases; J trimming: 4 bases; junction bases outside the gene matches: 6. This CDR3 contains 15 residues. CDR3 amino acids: CSARELQGASTEAFF. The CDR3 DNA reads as TGCAGTGCTAGAGAGCTACAGGGGGCCAGCACTGAAGCTTTCTTT.

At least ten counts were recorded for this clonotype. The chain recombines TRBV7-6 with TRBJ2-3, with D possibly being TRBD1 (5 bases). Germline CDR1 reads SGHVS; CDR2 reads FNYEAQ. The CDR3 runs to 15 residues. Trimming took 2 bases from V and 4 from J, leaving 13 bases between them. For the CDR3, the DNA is TGTGCCAGCAGCTTAAGGAGAAAAGGGGCAGATACGCAGTATTTT. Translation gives CASSLRRKGADTQYF.

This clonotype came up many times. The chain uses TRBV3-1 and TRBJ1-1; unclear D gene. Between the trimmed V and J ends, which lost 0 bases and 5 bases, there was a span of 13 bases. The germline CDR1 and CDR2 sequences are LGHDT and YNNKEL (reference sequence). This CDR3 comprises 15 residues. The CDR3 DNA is TGTGCCAGCAGCCAAGATCAAGGGAAGAGGACTGAAGCTTTCTTT. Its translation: CASSQDQGKRTEAFF.

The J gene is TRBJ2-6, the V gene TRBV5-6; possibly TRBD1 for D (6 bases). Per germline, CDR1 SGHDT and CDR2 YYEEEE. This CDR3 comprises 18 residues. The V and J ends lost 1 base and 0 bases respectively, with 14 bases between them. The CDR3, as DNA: TGTGCCAGCAGCTTGTCCCGGACAGACGTCTCTGGGGCCAACGTCCTGACTTTC. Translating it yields CASSLSRTDVSGANVLTF.

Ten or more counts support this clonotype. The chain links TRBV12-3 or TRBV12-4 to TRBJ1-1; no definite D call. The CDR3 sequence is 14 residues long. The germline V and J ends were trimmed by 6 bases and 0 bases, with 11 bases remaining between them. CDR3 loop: CASSLDFMNTEAFF. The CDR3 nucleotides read TGTGCCAGCAGCTTGGATTTCATGAACACTGAAGCTTTCTTT.

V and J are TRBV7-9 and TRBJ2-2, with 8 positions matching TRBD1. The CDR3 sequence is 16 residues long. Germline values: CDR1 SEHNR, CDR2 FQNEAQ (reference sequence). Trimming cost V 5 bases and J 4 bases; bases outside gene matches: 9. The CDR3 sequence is CASSGKTGERTGELFF. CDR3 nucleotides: TGTGCCAGCAGCGGAAAGACAGGGGAACGCACCGGGGAGCTGTTTTTT.

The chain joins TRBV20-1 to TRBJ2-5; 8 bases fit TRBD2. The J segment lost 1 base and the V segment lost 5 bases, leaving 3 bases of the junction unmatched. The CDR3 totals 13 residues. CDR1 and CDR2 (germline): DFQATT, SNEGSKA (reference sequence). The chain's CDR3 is CSAGSGVQETQYF. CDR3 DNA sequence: TGCAGTGCTGGTAGCGGGGTCCAAGAGACCCAGTACTTC.

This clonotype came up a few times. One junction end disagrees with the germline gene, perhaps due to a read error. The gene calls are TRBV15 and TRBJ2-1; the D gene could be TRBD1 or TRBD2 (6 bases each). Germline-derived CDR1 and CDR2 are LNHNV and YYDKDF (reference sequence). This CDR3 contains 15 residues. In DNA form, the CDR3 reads TGTGCCGCCAGCCGACAGGTGGGGGGTTACAATGAGCAGTTCTTC. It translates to CAASRQVGGYNEQFF.

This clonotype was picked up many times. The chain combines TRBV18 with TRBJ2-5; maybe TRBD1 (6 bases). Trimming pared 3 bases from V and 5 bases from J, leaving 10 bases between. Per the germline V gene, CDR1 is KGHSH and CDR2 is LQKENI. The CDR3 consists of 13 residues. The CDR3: CASSPMGAETQYF. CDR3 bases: TGTGCCAGCTCACCCATGGGGGCGGAGACCCAGTACTTC.

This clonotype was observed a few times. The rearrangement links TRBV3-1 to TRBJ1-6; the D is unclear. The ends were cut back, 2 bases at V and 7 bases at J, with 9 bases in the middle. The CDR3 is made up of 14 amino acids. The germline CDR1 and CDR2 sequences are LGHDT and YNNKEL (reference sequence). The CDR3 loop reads CASSQTDGNSPLHF. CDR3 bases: TGTGCCAGCAGCCAAACGGACGGAAATTCACCCCTCCACTTT.

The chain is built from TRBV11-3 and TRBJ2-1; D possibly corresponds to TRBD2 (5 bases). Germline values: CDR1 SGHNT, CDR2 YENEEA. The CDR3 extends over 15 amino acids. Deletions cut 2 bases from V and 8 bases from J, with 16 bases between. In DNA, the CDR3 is TGTGCCAGCAGCTTATATCGCGGGCCGGGATATGAGCAGTTCTTC. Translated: CASSLYRGPGYEQFF.